Following are 9 T cell receptor beta chains from one sample sequenced in a study of T-cell reconstitution after alpha-beta-depleted transplantation in children. TCRbeta library construction was performed incorporating unique molecular identifiers. Each CDR3 protein gets one entry after TCRdb re-called the PCR reads with MiXCR. The table has around 490,000 distinct CDR3 sequences, over 10% seen once; the top ten hold 14%. Material: PBMCs, mostly from graft donor cells, obtained 180 days after TCRalphabeta/CD19-depleted stem cell transplant. These receptors came from a female patient aged 2-9 years who had a stem cell transplant for aplastic anemia, so the T cells may come from the graft donor.

A few counts support this clonotype. The J gene is TRBJ2-5, the V gene TRBV7-2, with D unclear. Germline V gene sequence: CDR1 SGHTA, CDR2 FQGNSA. This CDR3 is built from 14 residues. Trimming stripped 2 bases from V and 4 bases from J, with 11 bases between. The CDR3 spells CASSLNLQAETQYF. CDR3 nucleotide sequence: TGTGCCAGCAGCTTAAACTTACAAGCAGAGACCCAGTACTTC.

The V call is TRBV2, the J call TRBJ2-3, with D possibly being TRBD2 (6 bases). The germline V and J ends were trimmed by 9 bases and 0 bases, with 13 bases remaining between them. Looked up from germline, CDR1 is SNHLY and CDR2 is FYNNEI. The CDR3 has 14 amino acids. This chain's CDR3 is CARGRTTSTDTQYF. As DNA, the CDR3 is TGTGCCAGGGGGAGGACAACTAGCACAGATACGCAGTATTTT.

Many counts were recorded for this clonotype. The chain recombines TRBV12-3 or TRBV12-4 with TRBJ2-1; D perhaps matches TRBD1 (6 bases). This CDR3 region has 15 residues. V was cut by 1 base and J by 2 bases, with 9 bases left in between. In DNA form, the CDR3 reads TGTGCCAGCAGTTTAGGGCAGGGGACCTACAATGAGCAGTTCTTC. Its protein is CASSLGQGTYNEQFF.

This clonotype was seen at least ten times. A junction boundary mismatches the germline segment, possibly from a read error. This chain connects TRBV28 to TRBJ2-1; no clear D. Germline assignment: CDR1 MDHEN and CDR2 SYDVKM. The CDR3 covers 12 residues. This CDR3 reads CAIKRSSNEQFF. The DNA of the CDR3 is TGTGCCATCAAGAGATCCTCCAATGAGCAGTTCTTC.

This rearrangement joins TRBV20-1 to TRBJ2-1, with a weak D call TRBD2 (5 bases). Germline CDR1 and CDR2: DFQATT and SNEGSKA (reference sequence). V shed 1 base and J shed 10 bases, with 8 bases lying between them. The CDR3 is 11 residues long. CDR3 sequence: CSARVQREQFF. In DNA form, the CDR3 reads TGCAGTGCTAGAGTGCAGCGGGAGCAGTTCTTC.

The chain carries TRBV12-3 or TRBV12-4 and TRBJ2-1; D remains ambiguous. The length of the CDR3 is 12 residues. Trimming removed 3 bases from V and 8 bases from J, with 8 bases in between. The CDR3: CASSFSIDEQFF. CDR3 nucleotide sequence: TGTGCCAGCAGTTTTAGCATTGATGAGCAGTTCTTC.

The table lists this clonotype with a few counts. The chain employs TRBV20-1 and TRBJ1-5; D perhaps matches TRBD1 (6 bases). Trimming removed 6 bases at V and 0 bases at J, with 27 bases between. Germline loops: CDR1 DFQATT, CDR2 SNEGSKA (reference sequence). The CDR3 is 19 amino acids. CDR3: CSAPLQGKDSPYSNQPQHF. The CDR3 DNA sequence: TGCAGTGCACCGTTACAGGGAAAAGATTCCCCATATAGCAATCAGCCCCAGCATTTT.

This chain connects TRBV19 to TRBJ2-1, with TRBD2 identical over 8 bases. J lost 2 bases, V lost 0 bases, and 12 bases had no gene match. Germline V CDR1 and CDR2: LNHDA, SQIVND (reference sequence). This CDR3 has 19 amino acids. Written as DNA, the CDR3 is TGTGCCAGTAGTATAGAGGACCAGCGGGAGTTTCCAACCTACAATGAGCAGTTCTTC. This codes for CASSIEDQREFPTYNEQFF. The complete variable domain, with remaining parts taken from reference TRBV19 and TRBJ2-1, reads DGGITQSPKYLFRKEGQNVTLSCEQNLNHDAMYWYRQDPGQGLRLIYYSQIVNDFQKGDIAEGYSVSREKKESFPLTVTSAQKNPTAFYLCASSIEDQREFPTYNEQFFGPGTRLTVL.

This clonotype appeared a few times. The genes are TRBV9 and TRBJ2-1; maybe TRBD2 (6 bases). Germline V gene data show CDR1 as SGDLS and CDR2 as YYNGEE. V was clipped by 5 bases and J by 9 bases, with 18 bases between them. The CDR3 length is 14 residues. The CDR3 sequence: CASRRGDSASEQFF. CDR3 coding DNA: TGTGCCAGCAGGAGAGGGGACTCCGCCAGTGAGCAGTTCTTC.